This is a list of T cell receptor beta chains from one sample in a study of T cells after yellow fever vaccination. MiXCR, run by TCRdb on the 5' RACE reads, gives a single entry per CDR3 protein. The table shows about 340,000 distinct CDR3 sequences, with about 9.5% occurring only once. The starting material was PBMCs, obtained on the day of the first yellow fever vaccination. These receptors all stem from a man aged 18 to 30 who received the YFV17D yellow fever vaccine. Both conserved end residues are part of each CDR3. A D gene is named only where the DNA matches it firmly. Clone size is not always given. Where it is, it says once, few, many or a class for expanded clones.

J: TRBJ1-2
size: many
V: TRBV7-2
D: .
DNA: TGTGCCAGCAGCGCAAGCAGGGAGAACTATGGCTACACCTTC
CDR3: CASSASRENYGYTF

J: TRBJ1-1
size: .
V: TRBV6-6
D: .
DNA: TGTGCCAGCAGTTACTCGGGGGCCACTGAAGCTTTCTTT
CDR3: CASSYSGATEAFF

J: TRBJ2-7
size: few
V: TRBV5-1
D: TRBD1
DNA: TGCGCCAGCAGCTTGGCCCCAGGGACAGGGGGTTCCTACGAGCAGTACTTC
CDR3: CASSLAPGTGGSYEQYF

J: TRBJ1-1
size: many
V: TRBV5-1
D: .
DNA: TGCGCCAGCAGCTTCGGCAGTAACACTGAAGCTTTCTTT
CDR3: CASSFGSNTEAFF

J: TRBJ2-6
size: .
V: TRBV6-1
D: .
DNA: TGTGCCAGCAGTGAAATTTCTGGGGCCAACGTCCTGACTTTC
CDR3: CASSEISGANVLTF

J: TRBJ2-1
size: many
V: TRBV5-1
D: .
DNA: TGCGCCAGCAGCTTGCAGGGTTTGATGAATGAGCAGTTCTTC
CDR3: CASSLQGLMNEQFF

J: TRBJ1-2
size: .
V: TRBV4-3
D: .
DNA: TGCGCCAGCAGCAACCGGGGGTCGCCCACGGAAGGCTACACCTTC
CDR3: CASSNRGSPTEGYTF

J: TRBJ1-1
size: .
V: TRBV6-5
D: .
DNA: TGTGCCAGCGCTAACCCTCTTGGTGAAGCTTTCTTT
CDR3: CASANPLGEAFF

J: TRBJ1-1
size: few
V: TRBV20-1
D: .
DNA: TGCAGTGCTAGGAGGGAGTTGAACACTGAAGCTTTCTTT
CDR3: CSARRELNTEAFF

J: TRBJ1-2
size: .
V: TRBV18
D: .
DNA: TGTGCCAGCTCACCGGCGGGGGTGGATGGCTACACCTTC
CDR3: CASSPAGVDGYTF

J: TRBJ1-5
size: few
V: TRBV24-1
D: .
DNA: TGTGCCACCAGTGATTTAACCAGGGAGAACCATAGCAATCAGCCCCAGCATTTT
CDR3: CATSDLTRENHSNQPQHF

J: TRBJ1-6
size: .
V: TRBV12-3/TRBV12-4
D: TRBD1
DNA: TGTGCCAGCAGTTTTAACAGGGGGAGTTCACCCCTCCACTTT
CDR3: CASSFNRGSSPLHF

J: TRBJ2-5
size: .
V: TRBV5-4
D: TRBD1
DNA: TGTGCCAGCAGCTCGGGACAGGCCATCCAAGAGACCCAGTACTTC
CDR3: CASSSGQAIQETQYF

J: TRBJ2-2
size: .
V: TRBV5-6
D: .
DNA: TGTGCCAGCAACTTGAACCCATACGGGACCGGGGAGCTGTTTTTT
CDR3: CASNLNPYGTGELFF

J: TRBJ2-5
size: few
V: TRBV9
D: .
DNA: TGTGCCAGCAGCGTCGGGACTTACCAAGAGACCCAGTACTTC
CDR3: CASSVGTYQETQYF

J: TRBJ2-1
size: .
V: TRBV12-3/TRBV12-4
D: TRBD2
DNA: TGTGCCAGCAGGAAAGGTAGCGGGACGGGAGACAATGAGCAGTTCTTC
CDR3: CASRKGSGTGDNEQFF

J: TRBJ2-1
size: .
V: TRBV12-3/TRBV12-4
D: .
DNA: TGTGCCAGCAGTTTTTCCATCAGCTCCTACAATGAGCAGTTCTTC
CDR3: CASSFSISSYNEQFF

J: TRBJ2-5
size: few
V: TRBV28
D: .
DNA: TGTGCCAGCAGTAACCAGCAGGGGCGACAAGAGACCCAGTACTTC
CDR3: CASSNQQGRQETQYF

J: TRBJ1-2
size: few
V: TRBV27
D: .
DNA: TGTGCCAGCAGTTCCCTTCCCGCCAGAACTAACTATGGCTACACCTTC
CDR3: CASSSLPARTNYGYTF

J: TRBJ1-6
size: few
V: TRBV20-1
D: .
DNA: TGCAGTGCTAGTGTCCAGGCCTATAATTCACCCCTCCACTTT
CDR3: CSASVQAYNSPLHF

J: TRBJ2-1
size: few
V: TRBV5-4
D: .
DNA: TGTGCCAGCAGCGCCGAAAGGGGATTCTACAATGAGCAGTTCTTC
CDR3: CASSAERGFYNEQFF

J: TRBJ2-3
size: .
V: TRBV7-9
D: .
DNA: TGTGCCAGCGCAAAAGAGACTCTCGAGAGGGATACGCAGTATTTT
CDR3: CASAKETLERDTQYF

J: TRBJ1-2
size: .
V: TRBV29-1
D: .
DNA: TGCAGCGTTCCCACACAACGAGGGGGCTACACCTTC
CDR3: CSVPTQRGGYTF

J: TRBJ2-5
size: few
V: TRBV13
D: TRBD2
DNA: TGTGCCAGCAGCCCCCTCGTCCTAGCGGGGGCCGGAGAGACCCAGTACTTC
CDR3: CASSPLVLAGAGETQYF

J: TRBJ1-3
size: few
V: TRBV12-3/TRBV12-4
D: TRBD1
DNA: TGTGCCAGCACCCCCGGGACAGCTGGAAACACCATATATTTT
CDR3: CASTPGTAGNTIYF

J: TRBJ1-5
size: few
V: TRBV19
D: .
DNA: TGTGCCAGTAGTGCCGAGATGAGCTATAGCAATCAGCCCCAGCATTTT
CDR3: CASSAEMSYSNQPQHF

J: TRBJ1-1
size: few
V: TRBV7-9
D: .
DNA: TGTGCCAGCAGCCGGTCAGGGGACGGCACTGAAGCTTTCTTT
CDR3: CASSRSGDGTEAFF

J: TRBJ1-6
size: .
V: TRBV25-1
D: TRBD1
DNA: TGTGCCAGCAGTGTCGGGACAGGCTATTCACCCCTCCACTTT
CDR3: CASSVGTGYSPLHF

J: TRBJ1-1
size: few
V: TRBV7-9
D: TRBD1
DNA: TGTGCCAGCAGCACATGGGACAGGGGTCGGACTGAAGCTTTCTTT
CDR3: CASSTWDRGRTEAFF

J: TRBJ2-1
size: .
V: TRBV29-1
D: TRBD2
DNA: TGCAGCGTTGGGAGGGGGACTAGCGGCTACAATGAGCAGTTCTTC
CDR3: CSVGRGTSGYNEQFF

J: TRBJ1-2
size: few
V: TRBV12-3/TRBV12-4
D: .
DNA: TGTGCCAGCAGTTTTGGCCCCCTCGGCTATGGCTACACCTTC
CDR3: CASSFGPLGYGYTF

J: TRBJ2-1
size: many
V: TRBV7-2
D: .
DNA: TGTGCCAGCAGCTCGAATATGTGGGGAGGATACAATGAGCAGTTCTTC
CDR3: CASSSNMWGGYNEQFF

J: TRBJ1-6
size: many
V: TRBV6-1
D: .
DNA: TGTGCCAGCAGCTCGACCGTCTTTAGGGAGACCTATAATTCACCCCTCCACTTT
CDR3: CASSSTVFRETYNSPLHF

J: TRBJ2-3
size: .
V: TRBV10-3
D: TRBD2
DNA: TGTGCCATCAGGGGGGGGACGGGAGATACGCAGTATTTT
CDR3: CAIRGGTGDTQYF

J: TRBJ2-2
size: many
V: TRBV5-1
D: .
DNA: TGCGCCAGCAGCCTTACTAGGACTGCTAACACCGGGGAGCTGTTTTTT
CDR3: CASSLTRTANTGELFF

J: TRBJ1-5
size: few
V: TRBV5-6
D: TRBD1
DNA: TGTGCCAGCAGCTTGTACAGGGGAGAGAAGCCCCAGCATTTT
CDR3: CASSLYRGEKPQHF

J: TRBJ2-7
size: .
V: TRBV7-2
D: .
DNA: TGTGCCAGCAGCTTAGCGGTCGGAAACTACGAGCAGTACTTC
CDR3: CASSLAVGNYEQYF

J: TRBJ2-1
size: .
V: TRBV14
D: TRBD1
DNA: TGTGCCAGCAGCCAAGTGACAGGGAGCGAGCAGTTCTTC
CDR3: CASSQVTGSEQFF

J: TRBJ2-3
size: .
V: TRBV25-1
D: TRBD2
DNA: TGTGCCAGCAGTCGGGCGGGGGGACGAGATACGCAGTATTTT
CDR3: CASSRAGGRDTQYF

J: TRBJ1-1
size: .
V: TRBV7-2
D: .
DNA: TGTGCCAGTGCCCAGACCTTCAACACTGAAGCTTTCTTT
CDR3: CASAQTFNTEAFF

J: TRBJ2-7
size: .
V: TRBV29-1
D: .
DNA: TGCAGCGTTGAAAACCATGACAGGGAGGCTTACGAGCAGTACTTC
CDR3: CSVENHDREAYEQYF

J: TRBJ1-6
size: many
V: TRBV19
D: .
DNA: TGTGCCAGTCGGGACCCACATTCACCCCTCCACTTT
CDR3: CASRDPHSPLHF

J: TRBJ2-3
size: many
V: TRBV5-1
D: TRBD2
DNA: TGCGCCAGCAGCTTGGCTGGGACTAGGGTGGGTACGCAGTATTTT
CDR3: CASSLAGTRVGTQYF

J: TRBJ2-5
size: .
V: TRBV6-5
D: TRBD2
DNA: TGTGCCAGCAGTTACTCGGGGCTAGCGGGGATGGCCCAGTACTTC
CDR3: CASSYSGLAGMAQYF

J: TRBJ2-2
size: many
V: TRBV20-1
D: TRBD1
DNA: TGCAGTGCGAGGACAGGGGACACCGGGGAGCTGTTTTTT
CDR3: CSARTGDTGELFF

J: TRBJ2-1
size: few
V: TRBV20-1
D: .
DNA: TGCAGTGCTCCACCGAGTTACAATGAGCAGTTCTTC
CDR3: CSAPPSYNEQFF

J: TRBJ2-1
size: many
V: TRBV7-2
D: .
DNA: TGTGCCAGCAGCCTGATCTTCGGGGTTCAGTTCTTC
CDR3: CASSLIFGVQFF

J: TRBJ2-5
size: .
V: TRBV6-1
D: .
DNA: TGTGCCAGCAGTCTCGGACTCGCCGCGCCCCAGTACTTC
CDR3: CASSLGLAAPQYF

J: TRBJ2-1
size: few
V: TRBV5-5
D: .
DNA: TGTGCCAGCAGTCTTCTGGGGGGAGGCTACAATGAGCAGTTCTTC
CDR3: CASSLLGGGYNEQFF

J: TRBJ2-3
size: few
V: TRBV14
D: .
DNA: TGTGCCAGCAGCCAAGATATAGGAACTGCTAGCACAGATACGCAGTATTTT
CDR3: CASSQDIGTASTDTQYF

J: TRBJ1-2
size: .
V: TRBV30
D: TRBD1
DNA: TGTGCTACCAGGGGGAACAGGGAAGGCCCTTATGGCTACACCTTC
CDR3: CATRGNREGPYGYTF

J: TRBJ2-3
size: many
V: TRBV10-1
D: .
DNA: TGCGCCAGCAGTGGGGCGGGGGCGGGCACAGATACGCAGTATTTT
CDR3: CASSGAGAGTDTQYF

J: TRBJ2-5
size: .
V: TRBV9
D: TRBD1
DNA: TGTGCCAGCAGCGGACAGGGGCGGCAAGAGACCCAGTACTTC
CDR3: CASSGQGRQETQYF